The 2 T cell receptor beta chains presented below share a single source sample, sequenced in a study of blood T cells in healthy people across ages. A J-beta primer mix and a sample-barcoded 5' primer were used in a second PCR of about 6 to 12 cycles. TCRdb processed the 5' RACE reads anew with MiXCR; each CDR3 protein has one entry. The sample holds about 940,000 distinct CDR3 sequences, about 48% seen once. The sample comprised blood. The receptors derive from a man between 25 and 39 years old in good health.

The V and J genes are TRBV9 and TRBJ2-7; D call uncertain. The CDR3 has 13 amino acids. V shed 4 bases and J shed 3 bases, with 11 bases lying between them. Germline V gene lookup returns CDR1 SGDLS and CDR2 YYNGEE. The CDR3 sequence: CASSIGQDYEQYF. The CDR3 DNA sequence: TGTGCCAGCAGCATAGGGCAGGACTACGAGCAGTACTTC.

This clonotype was seen a few times. The rearrangement joins TRBV20-1 to TRBJ2-2; D gene uncertain. Germline values: CDR1 DFQATT, CDR2 SNEGSKA (reference sequence). The CDR3 contains 14 residues. V gave up 2 bases and J gave up 5 bases, with 12 bases separating them. The CDR3 protein is CSARSTLTTGELFF. The CDR3, as DNA: TGCAGTGCTAGAAGTACTCTCACGACCGGGGAGCTGTTTTTT.